The rows below give T cell receptor beta chains drawn from one sample of a study of T-cell reconstitution after alpha-beta-depleted transplantation in children. TCRdb analysed the PCR reads with MiXCR anew, one entry per CDR3 protein. This sample yields more than 250,000 distinct CDR3 sequences, of which 9.9% are seen a single time; around 9.1% belongs to the top ten. The specimen was PBMCs from the stem cell graft donor, collected from the stem cell graft. The source is a human donor who donated a stem cell graft to a child with SCID. Both conserved end residues are part of each CDR3. Each record gives: clone size, J gene, D gene, V gene, CDR3 protein, CDR3 DNA. D genes are given only for firm matches. A row's size may be missing; if present it is once, few, many or a size class.

clone size: few
J gene: TRBJ2-1
D gene: -
V gene: TRBV12-3/TRBV12-4
CDR3 protein: CASRGGGEQFF
CDR3 DNA: TGTGCCAGCAGGGGGGGAGGAGAGCAGTTCTTC

clone size: many
J gene: TRBJ2-5
D gene: -
V gene: TRBV25-1
CDR3 protein: CASSLIRQLQETQYF
CDR3 DNA: TGTGCCAGCAGCCTCATCAGGCAACTCCAAGAGACCCAGTACTTC

clone size: few
J gene: TRBJ2-3
D gene: -
V gene: TRBV6-2/TRBV6-3
CDR3 protein: CASSSRPDTQYF
CDR3 DNA: TGTGCCAGCAGTTCCCGTCCAGATACGCAGTATTTT

clone size: few
J gene: TRBJ1-2
D gene: TRBD1
V gene: TRBV20-1
CDR3 protein: CSATLRQGKDFGYTF
CDR3 DNA: TGCAGTGCTACGCTAAGACAGGGAAAGGATTTTGGCTACACCTTC

clone size: many
J gene: TRBJ2-7
D gene: -
V gene: TRBV18
CDR3 protein: CASSPPGSSYEQYF
CDR3 DNA: TGTGCCAGCTCACCGCCCGGCAGCTCCTACGAGCAGTACTTC

clone size: -
J gene: TRBJ1-2
D gene: -
V gene: TRBV4-1
CDR3 protein: CASSQGLGVLSYTF
CDR3 DNA: TGCGCCAGCAGCCAGGGGTTAGGGGTTTTAAGCTACACCTTC

clone size: -
J gene: TRBJ2-7
D gene: -
V gene: TRBV5-1
CDR3 protein: CASSLDPSYYEQYF
CDR3 DNA: TGCGCCAGCAGCTTGGATCCCTCATACTACGAGCAGTACTTC

clone size: few
J gene: TRBJ1-1
D gene: -
V gene: TRBV7-9
CDR3 protein: CASSPPGQGLTEAFF
CDR3 DNA: TGTGCCAGCAGCCCGCCCGGGCAGGGATTAACTGAAGCTTTCTTT

clone size: many
J gene: TRBJ2-1
D gene: TRBD2
V gene: TRBV5-1
CDR3 protein: CASSLAPSGGMNEQFF
CDR3 DNA: TGCGCCAGCAGCTTGGCGCCTAGCGGGGGGATGAATGAGCAGTTCTTC

clone size: -
J gene: TRBJ1-1
D gene: -
V gene: TRBV20-1
CDR3 protein: CSASGWTANTEAFF
CDR3 DNA: TGCAGTGCTAGTGGATGGACAGCGAACACTGAAGCTTTCTTT

clone size: many
J gene: TRBJ1-4
D gene: -
V gene: TRBV3-1
CDR3 protein: CASSQRGQKEKLFF
CDR3 DNA: TGTGCCAGCAGCCAAAGAGGGCAGAAAGAAAAACTGTTTTTT

clone size: few
J gene: TRBJ2-5
D gene: -
V gene: TRBV12-3/TRBV12-4
CDR3 protein: CASSPFIGAGETQYF
CDR3 DNA: TGTGCCAGCAGCCCGTTCATCGGGGCCGGGGAGACCCAGTACTTC

clone size: many
J gene: TRBJ2-7
D gene: -
V gene: TRBV13
CDR3 protein: CASSPGYSYEQYF
CDR3 DNA: TGTGCCAGCAGCCCGGGATACTCCTACGAGCAGTACTTC

clone size: -
J gene: TRBJ1-2
D gene: -
V gene: TRBV12-3/TRBV12-4
CDR3 protein: CASSMQGSFYGYTF
CDR3 DNA: TGTGCCAGCAGTATGCAGGGATCCTTCTATGGCTACACCTTC

clone size: few
J gene: TRBJ2-7
D gene: -
V gene: TRBV12-3/TRBV12-4
CDR3 protein: CASSLSGVMTAPYEQYF
CDR3 DNA: TGTGCCAGCAGTTTATCCGGGGTAATGACAGCACCCTACGAGCAGTACTTC

clone size: -
J gene: TRBJ1-5
D gene: TRBD1
V gene: TRBV29-1
CDR3 protein: CSVVREGQGFVQPQHF
CDR3 DNA: TGCAGCGTTGTAAGAGAGGGACAGGGATTCGTGCAGCCCCAGCATTTT

clone size: -
J gene: TRBJ1-2
D gene: -
V gene: TRBV20-1
CDR3 protein: CSAPQDRLFGYTF
CDR3 DNA: TGCAGTGCTCCGCAGGATAGGTTGTTCGGCTACACCTTC

clone size: -
J gene: TRBJ2-7
D gene: -
V gene: TRBV20-1
CDR3 protein: CSARRTGSSYEQYF
CDR3 DNA: TGCAGTGCTAGACGAACAGGCAGCTCCTACGAGCAGTACTTC

clone size: many
J gene: TRBJ2-1
D gene: -
V gene: TRBV5-1
CDR3 protein: CASSLTGYNEQFF
CDR3 DNA: TGCGCCAGCAGCTTAACGGGATACAATGAGCAGTTCTTC

clone size: -
J gene: TRBJ2-2
D gene: -
V gene: TRBV7-3
CDR3 protein: CASSLNSGHTGELFF
CDR3 DNA: TGTGCCAGCAGCTTAAACTCGGGGCACACCGGGGAGCTGTTTTTT

clone size: -
J gene: TRBJ2-7
D gene: -
V gene: TRBV6-5
CDR3 protein: CASSYLPGGPHYEQYF
CDR3 DNA: TGTGCCAGCAGTTACCTTCCAGGAGGTCCACACTACGAGCAGTACTTC

clone size: -
J gene: TRBJ1-4
D gene: -
V gene: TRBV3-1
CDR3 protein: CASRLDATNEKLFF
CDR3 DNA: TGTGCCAGCAGGCTAGATGCAACTAATGAAAAACTGTTTTTT

clone size: few
J gene: TRBJ2-1
D gene: TRBD1
V gene: TRBV9
CDR3 protein: CASSASGTAEQFF
CDR3 DNA: TGTGCCAGCAGCGCTTCCGGGACAGCCGAGCAGTTCTTC

clone size: few
J gene: TRBJ1-1
D gene: TRBD1
V gene: TRBV12-3/TRBV12-4
CDR3 protein: CASSHFGTGGEAFF
CDR3 DNA: TGTGCCAGCAGCCACTTTGGGACAGGGGGTGAAGCTTTCTTT

clone size: -
J gene: TRBJ1-1
D gene: -
V gene: TRBV20-1
CDR3 protein: CSARDLETGNTEAFF
CDR3 DNA: TGCAGTGCTAGAGATTTAGAGACAGGGAACACTGAAGCTTTCTTT

clone size: -
J gene: TRBJ1-5
D gene: -
V gene: TRBV29-1
CDR3 protein: CSVKQGGNQPQHF
CDR3 DNA: TGCAGCGTCAAACAGGGCGGCAATCAGCCCCAGCATTTT

clone size: few
J gene: TRBJ2-7
D gene: -
V gene: TRBV5-1
CDR3 protein: CASSLPDSLYEQYF
CDR3 DNA: TGCGCCAGCAGCTTGCCGGACAGCCTCTACGAGCAGTACTTC

clone size: many
J gene: TRBJ2-7
D gene: -
V gene: TRBV5-1
CDR3 protein: CASSPGPPRTYEQYF
CDR3 DNA: TGCGCCAGCAGCCCGGGCCCTCCACGAACCTACGAGCAGTACTTC